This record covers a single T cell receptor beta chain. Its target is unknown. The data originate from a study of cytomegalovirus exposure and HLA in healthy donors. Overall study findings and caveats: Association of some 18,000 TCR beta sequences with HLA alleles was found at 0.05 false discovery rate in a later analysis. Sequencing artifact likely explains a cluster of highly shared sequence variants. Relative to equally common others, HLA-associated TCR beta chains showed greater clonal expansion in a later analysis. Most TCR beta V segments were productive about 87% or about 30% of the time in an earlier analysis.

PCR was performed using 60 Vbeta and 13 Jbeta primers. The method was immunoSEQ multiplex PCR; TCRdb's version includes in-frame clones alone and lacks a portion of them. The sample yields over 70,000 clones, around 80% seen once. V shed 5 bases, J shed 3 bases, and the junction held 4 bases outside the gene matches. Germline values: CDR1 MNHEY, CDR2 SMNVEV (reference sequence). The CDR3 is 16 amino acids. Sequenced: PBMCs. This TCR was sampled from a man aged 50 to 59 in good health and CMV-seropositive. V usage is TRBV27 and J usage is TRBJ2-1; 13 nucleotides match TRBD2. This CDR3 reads CASSPGTSGNYNEQFF. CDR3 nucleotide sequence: TGTGCCAGCAGTCCAGGGACTAGCGGGAACTACAATGAGCAGTTCTTC.